This T cell receptor beta chain was found in a study of blood T cell repertoires in COVID-19. In the study overall: Acute and convalescent COVID-19 samples came from the United States, Italy and Spain. T cells, B-cell-depleted T cells, or PBMCs provided the cDNA or gDNA that served as material.

Authors' processing steps: Reference gene primers were amplified, and this amplification served to estimate nucleated cell counts. Sequencing was performed with immunoSEQ multiplex PCR; in TCRdb, only in-frame clones are kept and a portion is missing. V and J calls plus clone size are reproduced from that table; the DNA served to infer D and trimming. The repertoire includes roughly 180,000 clones, more than 70% of them detected once, and approximately 8% sits in the top ten. Sample: peripheral blood. This receptor was obtained from a woman aged 55-75 years with acute or convalescent COVID-19.

CDR3 bases: TGTGCCAGCAGCCAAGAGAGGGTCAGGGGAATTGACTATGGCTACACCTTC. Translation: CASSQERVRGIDYGYTF. This chain joins TRBV3-1 (or the pseudogene TRBV3-2) and TRBJ1-2; TRBD1 might be the D (6 bases). Trimming stripped 0 bases from V and 3 bases from J, with 17 bases between. The length of the CDR3 is 17 residues. The germline V gene encodes CDR1 LGHDT and CDR2 YNNKEL (reference sequence).